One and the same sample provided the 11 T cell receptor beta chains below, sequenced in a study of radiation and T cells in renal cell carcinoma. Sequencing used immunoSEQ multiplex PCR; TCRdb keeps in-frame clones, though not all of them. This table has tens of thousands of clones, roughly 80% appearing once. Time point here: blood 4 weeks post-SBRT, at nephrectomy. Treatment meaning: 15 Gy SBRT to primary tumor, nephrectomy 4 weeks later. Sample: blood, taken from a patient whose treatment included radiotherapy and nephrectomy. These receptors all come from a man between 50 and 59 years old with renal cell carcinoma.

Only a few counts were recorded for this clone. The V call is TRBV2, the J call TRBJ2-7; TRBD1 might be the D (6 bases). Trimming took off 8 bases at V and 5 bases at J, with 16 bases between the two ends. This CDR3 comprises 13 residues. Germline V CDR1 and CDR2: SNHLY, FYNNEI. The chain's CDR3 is CASALRGRDEQYF. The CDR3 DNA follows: TGTGCCAGCGCCCTCAGGGGAAGGGACGAGCAGTACTTC.

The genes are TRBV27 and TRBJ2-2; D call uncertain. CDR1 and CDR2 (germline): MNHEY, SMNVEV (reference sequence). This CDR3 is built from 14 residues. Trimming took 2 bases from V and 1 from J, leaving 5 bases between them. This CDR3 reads CASSLMGNTGELFF. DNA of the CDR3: TGTGCCAGCAGTTTAATGGGGAACACCGGGGAGCTGTTTTTT.

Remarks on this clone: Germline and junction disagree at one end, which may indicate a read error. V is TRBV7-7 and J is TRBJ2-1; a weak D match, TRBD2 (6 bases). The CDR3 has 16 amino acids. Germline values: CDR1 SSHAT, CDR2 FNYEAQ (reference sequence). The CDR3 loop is CASSLAVRAVYNEQFF. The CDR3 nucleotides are TGTGCTAGCAGCTTAGCGGTCAGGGCAGTCTACAATGAGCAGTTCTTC.

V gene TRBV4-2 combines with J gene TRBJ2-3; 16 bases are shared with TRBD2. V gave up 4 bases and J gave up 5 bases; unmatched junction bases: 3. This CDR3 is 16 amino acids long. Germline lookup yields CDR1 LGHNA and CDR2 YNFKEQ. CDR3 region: CASSRGLAGGEDTQYF. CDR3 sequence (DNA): TGTGCCAGCAGCCGGGGACTAGCGGGAGGGGAAGATACGCAGTATTTT.

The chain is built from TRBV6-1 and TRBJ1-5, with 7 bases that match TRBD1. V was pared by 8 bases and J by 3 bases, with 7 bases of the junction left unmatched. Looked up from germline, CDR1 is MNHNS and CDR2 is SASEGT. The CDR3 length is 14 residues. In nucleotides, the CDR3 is TGTGCCAGCGGGGACAGCTCTTACAATCAGCCCCAGCATTTT. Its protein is CASGDSSYNQPQHF.

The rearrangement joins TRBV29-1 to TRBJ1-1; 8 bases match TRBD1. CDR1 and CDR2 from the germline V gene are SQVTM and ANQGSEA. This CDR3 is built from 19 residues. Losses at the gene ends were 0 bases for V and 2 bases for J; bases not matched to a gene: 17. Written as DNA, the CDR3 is TGCAGCGTTGAAGATCAAAAGGGTGGGACAGGCGTTTTTAACACTGAAGCTTTCTTT. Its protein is CSVEDQKGGTGVFNTEAFF.

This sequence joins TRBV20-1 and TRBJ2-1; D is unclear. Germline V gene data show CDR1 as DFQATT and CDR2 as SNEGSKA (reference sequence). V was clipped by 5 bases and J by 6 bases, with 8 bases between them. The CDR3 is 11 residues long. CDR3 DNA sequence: TGCAGTGCTGGTTCAAGCAATGAGCAGTTCTTC. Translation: CSAGSSNEQFF.

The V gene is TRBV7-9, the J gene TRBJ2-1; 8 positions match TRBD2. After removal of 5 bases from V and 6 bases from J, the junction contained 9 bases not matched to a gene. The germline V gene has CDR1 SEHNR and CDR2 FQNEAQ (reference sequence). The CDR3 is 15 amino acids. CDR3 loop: CASSHEAGAGNEQFF. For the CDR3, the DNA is TGTGCCAGCAGCCACGAAGCGGGAGCGGGCAATGAGCAGTTCTTC.

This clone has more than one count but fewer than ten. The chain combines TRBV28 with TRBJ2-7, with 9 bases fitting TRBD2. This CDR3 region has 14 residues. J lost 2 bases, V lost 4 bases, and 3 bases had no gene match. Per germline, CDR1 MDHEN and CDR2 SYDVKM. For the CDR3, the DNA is TGTGCCAGCAGTTCACTAGCGGGCACCTACGAGCAGTACTTC. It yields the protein CASSSLAGTYEQYF.

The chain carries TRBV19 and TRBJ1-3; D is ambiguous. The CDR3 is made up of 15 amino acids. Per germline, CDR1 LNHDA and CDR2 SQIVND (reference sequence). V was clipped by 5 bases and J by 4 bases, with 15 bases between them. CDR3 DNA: TGTGCCAGTAGTGGAGTGGGTTTGCAAGGAAACACCATATATTTT. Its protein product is CASSGVGLQGNTIYF.

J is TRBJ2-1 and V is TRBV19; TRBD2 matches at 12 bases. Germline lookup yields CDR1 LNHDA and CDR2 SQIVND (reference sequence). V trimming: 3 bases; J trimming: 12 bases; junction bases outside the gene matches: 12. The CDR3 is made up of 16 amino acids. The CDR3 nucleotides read TGTGCCAGTAGTATGGGGTGGGGTCTAGCGGGAGGGTGGCAGTTCTTC. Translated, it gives CASSMGWGLAGGWQFF.